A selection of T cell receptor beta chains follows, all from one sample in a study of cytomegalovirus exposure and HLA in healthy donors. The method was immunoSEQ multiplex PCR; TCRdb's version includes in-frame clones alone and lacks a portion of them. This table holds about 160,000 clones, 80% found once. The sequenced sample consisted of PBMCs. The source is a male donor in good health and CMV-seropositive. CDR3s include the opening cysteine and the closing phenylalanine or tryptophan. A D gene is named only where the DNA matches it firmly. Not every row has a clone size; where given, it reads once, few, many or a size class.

TGTGCCACCAGCAGAGATCCATCCGGCGGGAGGGCGGTGAATGAGCAGTTCTTC CATSRDPSGGRAVNEQFF . TRBV15 TRBD2 TRBJ2-1
TGTGCCAGCAGCGTAGTTTCGAGGATTGGCTACACCTTC CASSVVSRIGYTF . TRBV9 . TRBJ1-2
TGTGCCAGCAGCGCACGACTAGCGGGAGCCCTCTCCTACGAGCAGTACTTC CASSARLAGALSYEQYF . TRBV7-9 TRBD2 TRBJ2-7
TGTGCCAGCTCCCCGGGAAATGAGCAGTTCTTC CASSPGNEQFF . TRBV18 . TRBJ2-1
TGTGCCAGCTCATACAAGCGGGAGTCCTACGAGCAGTACTTC CASSYKRESYEQYF . TRBV18 TRBD2 TRBJ2-7
TGTGCCAGCAGCGCGACAGGGCAAACTGAAGCTTTCTTT CASSATGQTEAFF . TRBV9 TRBD1 TRBJ1-1
TGTGCCAGCAGTTTAGCAGGGGGGCAAGAGACCCAGTACTTC CASSLAGGQETQYF . TRBV28 . TRBJ2-5
TGCGCCAGCAGCCAAGTCGGCTGGGAGGGCCACGAGCAGTACTTC CASSQVGWEGHEQYF . TRBV4-1 TRBD2 TRBJ2-7
TGTGCCAGCAGTTACTCGAGGGGAGGTCAGCCCCAGCATTTT CASSYSRGGQPQHF . TRBV6-5 . TRBJ1-5
TGCAGCGTTATGAGCGGTGGATGGGGCTATGGCTACACCTTC CSVMSGGWGYGYTF once TRBV29-1 . TRBJ1-2
TGTGCCAGCGCCCAGGGTAATTCACCCCTCCACTTT CASAQGNSPLHF . TRBV27 . TRBJ1-6
TGTGCCAGCAGTTTCCAACCGCGACTGGGAGGAAACACCGGGGAGCTGTTTTTT CASSFQPRLGGNTGELFF . TRBV27 . TRBJ2-2
TGTGCCAGCAGCCAAGCCTCAGGGTGGGAGCAGTACTTC CASSQASGWEQYF . TRBV14 . TRBJ2-7
TGTGCCAGCAGCCTACTTGGGGCAGGGGACGCTGAAGCTTTCTTT CASSLLGAGDAEAFF . TRBV4-2 . TRBJ1-1
TGCGCCAGCAGTAACCCCAGAGGGGACATGGGTTCCTACGAGCAGTACTTC CASSNPRGDMGSYEQYF few TRBV5-1 . TRBJ2-7
TGTGCCAGCAGCCAGGATACAGGTGGCGGCACTGAAGCTTTCTTT CASSQDTGGGTEAFF . TRBV4-2 . TRBJ1-1
TGCAGCGTTGCAGGGGGCCTAGAGACCCAGTACTTC CSVAGGLETQYF . TRBV29-1 TRBD1 TRBJ2-5
TGTGCCTGGAAGGCAGGGGCCGGAAACACCATATATTTT CAWKAGAGNTIYF . TRBV30 . TRBJ1-3
TGTGCCAGCAGTGACTCCGTGCCGGTGACAACTAATGAAAAACTGTTTTTT CASSDSVPVTTNEKLFF . TRBV6-4 . TRBJ1-4
TGTGCCAGCAGCCTTCGGACTAGCCCGATCTCCCGGGTCGAGCAGTACTTC CASSLRTSPISRVEQYF . TRBV13 TRBD2 TRBJ2-7
TGTGCCAGCAGCCAAGAACGGGTAACTGAAGCTTTCTTT CASSQERVTEAFF . TRBV14 . TRBJ1-1
TGCAGCGTTCAGGGATCCAATGAGCAGTTCTTC CSVQGSNEQFF . TRBV29-1 . TRBJ2-1
TGTGCCAGCAGCTTTGTCCCGACAGAGCAAGAGACCCAGTACTTC CASSFVPTEQETQYF . TRBV7-9 . TRBJ2-5
TGTGCCAGCAGGGGATTGGGGCGCGGTAATGAAAAACTGTTTTTT CASRGLGRGNEKLFF . TRBV6-5 . TRBJ1-4
TGTGCCAGCAGCTTCCTTCGCCTTTCCTACGGAAACACCATATATTTT CASSFLRLSYGNTIYF . TRBV11-1 . TRBJ1-3
TGTGCCAGCAGTGGGGGAGAGGCGAGCAATCAGCCCCAGCATTTT CASSGGEASNQPQHF . TRBV2 . TRBJ1-5
TGCGCCAGCAGCTTAATAGCGGGAGGGACAAGGGTGCTGTACTTC CASSLIAGGTRVLYF . TRBV5-1 TRBD2 TRBJ2-7
TGTGCCAGCAGCGTGGATCAGGGGCGGGAGACCCAGTACTTC CASSVDQGRETQYF . TRBV9 . TRBJ2-5
TGTGCCTGGAGTGTTCCGGGACAGGGTAATGGCTACACCTTC CAWSVPGQGNGYTF . TRBV30 TRBD1 TRBJ1-2
TGTGCCAGCAGCGTAGAACCCAGGGGCCCCTACGAGCAGTACTTC CASSVEPRGPYEQYF . TRBV9 . TRBJ2-7
TGTGCCAGTAGTATCCGGGGGGTGAACACTGAAGCTTTCTTT CASSIRGVNTEAFF few TRBV19 . TRBJ1-1
TGTGCCTGGAGTGCCCAGCGGGTTCTCCAAGAGACCCAGTACTTC CAWSAQRVLQETQYF . TRBV30 . TRBJ2-5
TGTGCCAGCAGTGAGCCGGGCTATGGCTACACCTTC CASSEPGYGYTF . TRBV25-1 . TRBJ1-2
TGCGCCAGCAGCTTGGTAGCGGGAGGAGCAGAGACCCAGTACTTC CASSLVAGGAETQYF few TRBV5-1 TRBD2 TRBJ2-5
TGTGCCAGCACCCGGACAAAAACCTACGAGCAGTACTTC CASTRTKTYEQYF . TRBV2 . TRBJ2-7